This TCR beta chain was observed in a study of blood T cell repertoires in COVID-19. Study context: Both acute and convalescent COVID-19 samples were obtained from the United States, Italy and Spain.

J gave up 7 bases and V 2 bases, and 12 bases lay outside the gene matches. The CDR3 contains 17 residues. Germline V lookup: CDR1 SGDLS, CDR2 YYNGEE. Generated by immunoSEQ multiplex PCR, the TCRdb table keeps only in-frame clones and is missing some. The table has over 90,000 clones, roughly nine tenths seen once; the top ten hold just over 3%. The chain has TRBV9 and TRBJ2-1; 10 bases match TRBD2. The receptor was derived from a middle-aged man in a cohort sampled during active COVID-19. The sequencing input was peripheral blood. CDR3 in amino acids: CASSVRLSGGAHNEQFF. CDR3 nucleotides: TGTGCCAGCAGCGTCCGACTGAGCGGGGGGGCCCATAATGAGCAGTTCTTC.